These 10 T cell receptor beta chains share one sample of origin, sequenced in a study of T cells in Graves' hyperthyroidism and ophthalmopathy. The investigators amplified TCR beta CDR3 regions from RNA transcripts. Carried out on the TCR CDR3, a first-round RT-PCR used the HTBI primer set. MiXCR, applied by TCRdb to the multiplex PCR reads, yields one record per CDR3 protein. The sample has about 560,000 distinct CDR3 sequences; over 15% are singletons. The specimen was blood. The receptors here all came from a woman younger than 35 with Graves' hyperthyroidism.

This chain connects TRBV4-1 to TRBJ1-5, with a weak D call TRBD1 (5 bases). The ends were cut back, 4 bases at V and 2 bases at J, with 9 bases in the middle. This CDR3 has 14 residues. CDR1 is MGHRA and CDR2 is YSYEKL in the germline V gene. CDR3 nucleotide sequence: TGCGCCAGCAGCCTGACAGACGGCAATCAGCCCCAGCATTTT. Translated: CASSLTDGNQPQHF.

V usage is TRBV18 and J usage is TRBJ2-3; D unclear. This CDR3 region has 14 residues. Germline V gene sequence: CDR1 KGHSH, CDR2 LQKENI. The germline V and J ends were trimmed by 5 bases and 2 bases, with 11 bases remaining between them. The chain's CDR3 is CASSARPNTDTQYF. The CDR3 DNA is TGTGCCAGCTCAGCCCGACCCAACACAGATACGCAGTATTTT.

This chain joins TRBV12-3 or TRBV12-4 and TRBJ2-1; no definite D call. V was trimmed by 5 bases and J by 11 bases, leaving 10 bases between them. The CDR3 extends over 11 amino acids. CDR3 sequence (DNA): TGTGCCAGCAGTCTGACACGCCAGCAGTTCTTC. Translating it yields CASSLTRQQFF.

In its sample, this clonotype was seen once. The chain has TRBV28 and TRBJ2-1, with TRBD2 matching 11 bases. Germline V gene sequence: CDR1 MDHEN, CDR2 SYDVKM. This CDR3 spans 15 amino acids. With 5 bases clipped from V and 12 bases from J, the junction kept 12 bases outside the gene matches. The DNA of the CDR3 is TGTGCCAGCAGTGGGGAACTAGCGGGAGTTCAGGGGCAGTTCTTC. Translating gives CASSGELAGVQGQFF.

CDR3 amino acids: CASSLVWGAHIQPQHF. CDR3 nucleotides: TGTGCCAGCAGCTTAGTATGGGGGGCGCATATCCAGCCCCAGCATTTT. The V call is TRBV7-6, the J call TRBJ1-5; D possibly corresponds to TRBD1 (6 bases). Germline V gene lookup returns CDR1 SGHVS and CDR2 FNYEAQ. This CDR3 comprises 16 residues. V gave up 1 base and J gave up 7 bases, with 17 bases separating them. Full variable domain (rest looked up from reference TRBV7-6 and TRBJ1-5): GAGVSQSPRYKVTKRGQDVALRCDPISGHVSLYWYRQALGQGPEFLTYFNYEAQQDKSGLPNDRFSAERPEGSISTLTIQRTEQRDSAMYRCASSLVWGAHIQPQHFGDGTRLSIL.

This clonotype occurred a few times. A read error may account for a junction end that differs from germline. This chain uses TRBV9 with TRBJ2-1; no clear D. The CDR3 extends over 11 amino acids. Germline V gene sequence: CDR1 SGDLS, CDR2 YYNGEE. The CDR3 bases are TGTGCCAGCAGCCCCATACATGAGCGGTTCTTC. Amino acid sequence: CASSPIHERFF.

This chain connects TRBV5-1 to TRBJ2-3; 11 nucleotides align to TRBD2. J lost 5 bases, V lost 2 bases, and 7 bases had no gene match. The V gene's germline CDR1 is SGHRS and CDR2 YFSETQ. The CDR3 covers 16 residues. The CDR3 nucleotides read TGCGCCAGCAGCTTAGAACCTAGCGGGAGGCAAGATACGCAGTATTTT. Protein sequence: CASSLEPSGRQDTQYF.

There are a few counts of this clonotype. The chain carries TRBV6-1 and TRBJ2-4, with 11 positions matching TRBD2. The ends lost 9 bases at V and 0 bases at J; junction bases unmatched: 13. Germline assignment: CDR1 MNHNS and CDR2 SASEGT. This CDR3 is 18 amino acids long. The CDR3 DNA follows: TGTGCCAGTAACCGACTAGCGGGGATACCTATAGCCAAAAACATTCAGTACTTC. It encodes CASNRLAGIPIAKNIQYF.

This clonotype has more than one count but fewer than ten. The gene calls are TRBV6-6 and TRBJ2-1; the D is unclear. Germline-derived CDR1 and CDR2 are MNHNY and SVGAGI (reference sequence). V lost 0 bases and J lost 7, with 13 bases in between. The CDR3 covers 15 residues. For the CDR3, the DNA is TGTGCCAGCAGTTACTCGACGTCCCTGGGAAATGAGCAGTTCTTC. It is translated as CASSYSTSLGNEQFF.

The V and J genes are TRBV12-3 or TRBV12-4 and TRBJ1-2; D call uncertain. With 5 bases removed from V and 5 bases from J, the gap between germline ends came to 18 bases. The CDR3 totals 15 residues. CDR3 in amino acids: CASSPQRVLKYGYTF. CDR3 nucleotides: TGTGCCAGCAGTCCCCAGAGGGTCCTTAAGTATGGCTACACCTTC.